Below are 8 T cell receptor beta chains sequenced from a single sample in a study of cytomegalovirus exposure and HLA in healthy donors. Measured with immunoSEQ multiplex PCR; TCRdb has only the in-frame clones, and not every one. Among about 120,000 clones, over 75% were seen once, and the ten largest hold roughly 2%. Sequencing was performed on PBMCs. Source of these receptors: a woman under 40 in good health and CMV-seronegative.

The chain joins TRBV7-2 to TRBJ1-2; 7 nucleotides line up with TRBD1. The CDR3 spans 13 residues. V was pared by 3 bases and J by 7 bases, with 5 bases of the junction left unmatched. The V gene's germline CDR1 is SGHTA and CDR2 FQGNSA. The chain's CDR3 is CASSFGTAGGYTF. CDR3 nucleotides: TGTGCCAGCAGCTTCGGGACAGCGGGTGGCTACACCTTC. Full variable domain (rest looked up from reference TRBV7-2 and TRBJ1-2): GAGVSQSPSNKVTEKGKDVELRCDPISGHTALYWYRQSLGQGLEFLIYFQGNSAPDKSGLPSDRFSAERTGGSVSTLTIQRTQQEDSAVYLCASSFGTAGGYTFGSGTRLTVV.

The rearrangement joins TRBV5-6 to TRBJ2-1; 12 bases map to TRBD1. CDR1 is SGHDT, CDR2 YYEEEE, per germline. This CDR3 has 15 amino acids. Germline trimming cut 5 bases from V and 9 bases from J; bases unmatched to any gene: 9. CDR3 bases: TGTGCCAGCAGTCCCGGGACAGGGGGCTCAGGTGAGCAGTTCTTC. Translated, it gives CASSPGTGGSGEQFF.

The J gene is TRBJ2-7, the V gene TRBV4-3, with TRBD1 matching over 7 bases. The CDR3 covers 15 residues. V lost 0 bases to trimming and J lost 1 base; unmatched junction nucleotides: 3. Germline V gene lookup returns CDR1 LGHNA and CDR2 YSLEER. CDR3 region: CASSQDQGQSYEQYF. The CDR3 DNA reads as TGCGCCAGCAGCCAAGATCAGGGACAGTCCTACGAGCAGTACTTC.

The chain couples TRBV6-1 to TRBJ2-5, with TRBD1 matching over 7 bases. Gene TRBJ2-7 matches the end of the DNA better, so the J call may be wrong. CDR3 length: 15 amino acids. The V gene's germline CDR1 is MNHNS and CDR2 SASEGT. CDR3 DNA: TGTGCCAGCAGTGCGGCCGGGACAGTTCTCTACGAGCAGTACTTC. Protein sequence: CASSAAGTVLYEQYF.

V gene TRBV2 combines with J gene TRBJ1-2, with D perhaps matching TRBD1 (6 bases). Germline V gene lookup returns CDR1 SNHLY and CDR2 FYNNEI. V lost 7 bases to trimming and J lost 3 bases, with 15 bases between them. The CDR3 has 14 amino acids. The CDR3 region has the DNA TGTGCCAGCACCGATCAACAGGGTGACTATGGCTACACCTTC. The encoded protein is CASTDQQGDYGYTF.

The V gene is TRBV5-8, the J gene TRBJ2-7, with 7 bases identical to TRBD1. The CDR3 is 14 residues long. After removal of 3 bases from V and 7 bases from J, the junction contained 10 bases not matched to a gene. Germline lookup yields CDR1 SGHTS and CDR2 YDEGEE. The CDR3 spells CASSYRQGIEEQYF. As DNA, the CDR3 is TGTGCCAGCAGCTATAGACAGGGAATTGAAGAGCAGTACTTC.

In regard to this clone: The sample contains more than one DNA sequence encoding this CDR3. The chain combines TRBV7-6 with TRBJ2-3, with 9 bases matching TRBD2. In germline, CDR1 is SGHVS, CDR2 FNYEAQ. The junction had 4 bases not matched to a gene; V was cut back by 3 bases and J by 0 bases. The CDR3 runs to 16 residues. The CDR3 DNA follows: TGTGCCAGCAGCTTGGGTAGCGGGGGAAGCACAGATACGCAGTATTTT. Its protein is CASSLGSGGSTDTQYF.

The rearrangement joins TRBV19 to TRBJ2-5; tentatively, D is TRBD1 (6 bases). Trimming removed 5 bases from V and 5 bases from J, with 15 bases in between. The CDR3 sequence is 14 residues long. Germline loops: CDR1 LNHDA, CDR2 SQIVND (reference sequence). DNA for the CDR3: TGTGCCAGTAGTGTCTCCGGACAGTGGGAGACCCAGTACTTC. It codes for CASSVSGQWETQYF.